This T cell receptor (beta chain) was captured by sequencing in a study of T cells in Graves' hyperthyroidism and ophthalmopathy. In its sample, this clonotype was seen a few times. Researchers amplified the TCR beta CDR3 regions from RNA transcripts. During a first-round RT-PCR of the TCR CDR3, the HTBI primer set was used. MiXCR, run by TCRdb on the multiplex PCR reads, gives a single entry per CDR3 protein. The table lists roughly 660,000 distinct CDR3 sequences, roughly 17% of them singletons. The sequence came from a man aged 50 to 59 with Graves' hyperthyroidism. Sequencing was performed on blood.

DNA of the CDR3: TGTGCCAGTAGTATATGGGACAACCCCTACGAGCAGTACTTC. This encodes CASSIWDNPYEQYF. The V call is TRBV19, the J call TRBJ2-7; TRBD1 might be the D (6 bases). CDR3 size: 14 residues. Deletions cut 2 bases from V and 2 bases from J, with 10 bases between. Germline CDR1 is LNHDA and CDR2 is SQIVND (reference sequence). The variable domain in full, with the rest retrieved from reference TRBV19 and TRBJ2-7, is DGGITQSPKYLFRKEGQNVTLSCEQNLNHDAMYWYRQDPGQGLRLIYYSQIVNDFQKGDIAEGYSVSREKKESFPLTVTSAQKNPTAFYLCASSIWDNPYEQYFGPGTRLTVT.